This T cell receptor beta chain comes out of a study of early T cells in non-severe SARS-CoV-2 infection. Study context: The authors sequenced bulk RNA from unsorted whole blood, leaving chains unpaired.

Separate cDNA molecules each had unique molecular identifiers attached to them. TCRdb processed the 5' RACE reads anew with MiXCR; each CDR3 protein has one entry. The sample includes tens of thousands of distinct CDR3 sequences, roughly 10% of them seen just once. Remarks on this clonotype: The antigen remains undetermined.

Points from the study as a whole: VDJdb-based annotation leaned toward anti-spike CD8 responses and missed private and CD4 specificities.

CDR3 length: 20 residues. Germline CDR1 and CDR2: SEHNR and FQNEAQ (reference sequence). V lost 2 bases, J lost 1 base, and 23 bases lay in between. This receptor was taken from an adult who was a healthcare worker with PCR-confirmed SARS-CoV-2 infection or an uninfected control (not recorded which). This chain connects TRBV7-9 to TRBJ2-2; a weak D match, TRBD2 (11 bases). The specimen was whole blood, collected at baseline. CDR3 loop: CASSLRTGGTSGRNTGELFF. The CDR3 nucleotides read TGTGCCAGCAGCTTACGGACAGGGGGGACTAGCGGAAGGAACACCGGGGAGCTGTTTTTT.